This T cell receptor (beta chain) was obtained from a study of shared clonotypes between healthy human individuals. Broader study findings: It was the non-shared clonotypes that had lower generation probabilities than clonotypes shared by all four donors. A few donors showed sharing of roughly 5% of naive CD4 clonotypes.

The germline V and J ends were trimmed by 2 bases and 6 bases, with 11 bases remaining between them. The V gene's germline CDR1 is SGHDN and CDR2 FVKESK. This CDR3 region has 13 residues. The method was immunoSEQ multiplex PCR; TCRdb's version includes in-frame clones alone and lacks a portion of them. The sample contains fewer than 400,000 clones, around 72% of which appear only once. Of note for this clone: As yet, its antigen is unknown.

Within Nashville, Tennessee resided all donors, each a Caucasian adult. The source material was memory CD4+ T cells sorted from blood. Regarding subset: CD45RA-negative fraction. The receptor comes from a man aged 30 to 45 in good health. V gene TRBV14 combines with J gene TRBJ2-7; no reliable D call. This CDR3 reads CASSQFVSGEQYF. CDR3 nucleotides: TGTGCCAGCAGCCAATTCGTGTCCGGCGAGCAGTACTTC.